These 32 T cell receptor beta chains originate from one sample sequenced in a study of graft-versus-host responses after intestinal transplantation. Profiling relied on immunoSEQ multiplex PCR, and the TCRdb table lists in-frame clones only, not all of them. This sample has 50,000 or so clones, with 90% to 95% found just once. The specimen comprised PBMCs, sampled around 120 days after intestinal transplantation. The receptor set was obtained from a human patient who received an intestinal transplant, so some T cells may come from the graft donor.

This chain uses TRBV5-1 with TRBJ2-2, with 14 bases identical to TRBD2. This CDR3 has 18 residues. The V and J ends lost 2 bases and 2 bases, in that order; junction bases with no gene match: 5. Germline lookup yields CDR1 SGHRS and CDR2 YFSETQ. In DNA form, the CDR3 reads TGCGCCAGCAGCTTTCGACTAGCGGGAGGGTTTAACACCGGGGAGCTGTTTTTT. This sequence encodes CASSFRLAGGFNTGELFF.

The rearrangement uses TRBV7-7 and TRBJ1-6; 7 bases fit TRBD1. The junction had 6 bases not matched to a gene; V was cut back by 5 bases and J by 8 bases. CDR1 is SSHAT, CDR2 FNYEAQ, per germline (reference sequence). The CDR3 loop spans 14 amino acids. DNA of the CDR3: TGTGCCAGCAGCAAGGACAGGCTTGATTCACCCCTCCACTTT. It encodes CASSKDRLDSPLHF.

V and J are TRBV7-9 and TRBJ1-4, with D possibly being TRBD1 (6 bases). Germline V gene sequence: CDR1 SEHNR, CDR2 FQNEAQ (reference sequence). This CDR3 spans 15 amino acids. Deletions cut 5 bases from V and 4 bases from J, with 14 bases between. The CDR3 nucleotides are TGTGCCAGCAGCCTTGGACAGTCCCGTAATGAAAAACTGTTTTTT. This translates into CASSLGQSRNEKLFF.

The chain combines TRBV27 with TRBJ1-6; maybe TRBD1 (6 bases). The V gene's germline CDR1 is MNHEY and CDR2 SMNVEV (reference sequence). This CDR3 spans 16 amino acids. V gave up 2 bases and J gave up 7 bases, with 15 bases separating them. Here the CDR3 reads CASSLGPGAGNSPLHF. CDR3 sequence (DNA): TGTGCCAGCAGTTTAGGTCCGGGGGCGGGGAATTCACCCCTCCACTTT.

The rearrangement uses TRBV7-2 and TRBJ2-5; either TRBD1 or TRBD2 may fit D (6 bases each). The V and J ends lost 1 base and 5 bases respectively, with 11 bases between them. Germline values: CDR1 SGHTA, CDR2 FQGNSA. The CDR3 consists of 14 residues. This CDR3 reads CASSLGQAGETQYF. The CDR3 DNA follows: TGTGCCAGCAGCTTAGGACAGGCGGGGGAGACCCAGTACTTC.

V usage is TRBV5-4 and J usage is TRBJ2-5, with D unclear. Germline V lookup: CDR1 SGHNT, CDR2 YYREEE (reference sequence). This CDR3 is 14 amino acids long. The ends were cut back, 5 bases at V and 5 bases at J, with 16 bases in the middle. The DNA of the CDR3 is TGTGCCAGCAGTAAGGACCGTACGGGCGAGACCCAGTACTTC. Encoded protein: CASSKDRTGETQYF.

V usage is TRBV4-2 and J usage is TRBJ2-1; 11 nucleotides match TRBD1. The CDR3 is 17 amino acids. Germline CDR1 LGHNA, CDR2 YNFKEQ. Trimming at V came to 0 bases and at J to 0 bases, leaving 1 base not matched to a gene. The CDR3 DNA reads as TGTGCCAGCAGCCAAGAGGGACAGGGGGTCTCCTACAATGAGCAGTTCTTC. The encoded protein is CASSQEGQGVSYNEQFF.

The V gene is TRBV28, the J gene TRBJ1-1; TRBD1 is a possible D gene (5 bases). This CDR3 spans 13 amino acids. The V and J ends lost 3 bases and 2 bases respectively, with 7 bases between them. Germline V CDR1 and CDR2: MDHEN, SYDVKM. CDR3 sequence reads: CASSFRENTEAFF. The CDR3 DNA follows: TGTGCCAGCAGTTTCAGGGAAAACACTGAAGCTTTCTTT.

The genes are TRBV11-3 and TRBJ2-1; TRBD1 or TRBD2 may be the D gene (5 bases each). Germline V gene data show CDR1 as SGHNT and CDR2 as YENEEA. Trimming cost V 3 bases and J 0 bases, with 6 bases left between them. This CDR3 region has 14 residues. Written as DNA, the CDR3 is TGTGCCAGCAGCTTTGGGGGCTCCTACAATGAGCAGTTCTTC. Amino acid sequence: CASSFGGSYNEQFF.

This rearrangement joins TRBV30 to TRBJ1-5; 8 nucleotides align to TRBD1. Per the germline V gene, CDR1 is GTSNPN and CDR2 is SVGIG (reference sequence). Germline trimming cut 2 bases from V and 5 bases from J; bases unmatched to any gene: 2. The CDR3 totals 13 residues. CDR3: CAWSNRGDQPQHF. The CDR3 DNA follows: TGTGCCTGGAGTAACAGGGGGGATCAGCCCCAGCATTTT.

The rearrangement uses TRBV21-1 and TRBJ1-5; TRBD1 is taken as the D call from the table, unchecked against the DNA. TRBV21-1 is annotated as a pseudogene. The CDR3 runs 17 residues. Written as DNA, the CDR3 is TGTGCCAGCAGCAAAGTGTCTCAGGGGGCGAGCAATCAGCCCCAGCATTTT. Protein sequence: CASSKVSQGASNQPQHF.

The rearrangement uses TRBV6-6 and TRBJ2-1; 7 bases are a match to TRBD1. CDR1 is MNHNY and CDR2 is SVGAGI in the germline V gene (reference sequence). The V segment lost 2 bases and the J segment 5 bases; nucleotides outside the gene matches: 9. The CDR3 loop spans 16 amino acids. As DNA, the CDR3 is TGTGCCAGCAGTTACCCTACAGGGGCTTATCACAATGAGCAGTTCTTC. Protein: CASSYPTGAYHNEQFF.

This clone was seen only once. V gene TRBV9 combines with J gene TRBJ2-5; 7 nucleotides agree with TRBD2. The CDR3 spans 15 residues. Germline V gene lookup returns CDR1 SGDLS and CDR2 YYNGEE. Trimming at V came to 2 bases and at J to 1 base, leaving 5 bases not matched to a gene. CDR3 region: CASSVRRGGQETQYF. The CDR3 DNA is TGTGCCAGCAGCGTGCGTCGCGGGGGCCAAGAGACCCAGTACTTC.

The rearrangement uses TRBV28 and TRBJ2-5; possible D gene TRBD1, 6 bases. CDR1 and CDR2 from the germline V gene are MDHEN and SYDVKM. The CDR3 totals 13 residues. V was clipped by 3 bases and J by 5 bases, with 10 bases between them. The CDR3 nucleotides read TGTGCCAGCAGTTTTGGGGGCTGGGAGACCCAGTACTTC. It translates to CASSFGGWETQYF.

The chain recombines TRBV5-1 with TRBJ2-1; the D is unclear. The germline V gene encodes CDR1 SGHRS and CDR2 YFSETQ. V shed 7 bases and J shed 7 bases, with 9 bases lying between them. The CDR3 spans 11 residues. The CDR3 loop is CASFVDNEQFF. CDR3 nucleotide sequence: TGCGCCAGCTTCGTCGATAATGAGCAGTTCTTC. The full variable domain, in which reference TRBV5-1 and TRBJ2-1 provide the parts outside the CDR3, is KAGVTQTPRYLIKTRGQQVTLSCSPISGHRSVSWYQQTPGQGLQFLFEYFSETQRNKGNFPGRFSGRQFSNSRSEMNVSTLELGDSALYLCASFVDNEQFFGPGTRLTVL.

The chain uses TRBV7-8 and TRBJ2-1; 8 bases map to TRBD2. The CDR3 runs 14 residues. V was pared by 6 bases and J by 6 bases, with 7 bases of the junction left unmatched. Germline V gene sequence: CDR1 SGHVS, CDR2 FQNEAQ. Written as DNA, the CDR3 is TGTGCCAGCAGTCAACCGGGACTAGGCAATGAGCAGTTCTTC. Translating gives CASSQPGLGNEQFF. Variable domain in full (rest from reference TRBV7-8 and TRBJ2-1): GAGVSQSPRYKVAKRGQDVALRCDPISGHVSLFWYQQALGQGPEFLTYFQNEAQLDKSGLPSDRFFAERPEGSVSTLKIQRTQQEDSAVYLCASSQPGLGNEQFFGPGTRLTVL.

The CDR3 is CASSFQSVGEYGYTF. CDR3 DNA sequence: TGTGCCAGCAGTTTTCAGTCCGTCGGGGAGTATGGCTACACCTTC. The rearrangement uses TRBV28 and TRBJ1-2, with D unclear. CDR3 length: 15 amino acids. The V and J ends lost 3 bases and 5 bases respectively, with 16 bases between them. Per the germline V gene, CDR1 is MDHEN and CDR2 is SYDVKM.

The chain joins TRBV9 to TRBJ2-3; TRBD2 might be the D (6 bases). The CDR3 is 15 residues long. Trimming took off 3 bases at V and 0 bases at J, with 11 bases between the two ends. Per germline, CDR1 SGDLS and CDR2 YYNGEE. In DNA, the CDR3 is TGTGCCAGCAGCGCCCGCGGGGCTAGCACAGATACGCAGTATTTT. Residues: CASSARGASTDTQYF.

This clone has only a few counts. This chain connects TRBV28 to TRBJ2-1; 11 bases align to TRBD2. This CDR3 comprises 13 residues. CDR1 MDHEN and CDR2 SYDVKM come from the germline V gene. The CDR3 spells CASGASGRYEQFF. CDR3 bases: TGTGCTAGCGGGGCTAGCGGGAGGTATGAGCAGTTCTTC.

The gene calls are TRBV7-2 and TRBJ2-7; D not resolved. This CDR3 spans 16 amino acids. Between the trimmed V and J ends, which lost 3 bases and 3 bases, there was a span of 18 bases. Germline CDR1 reads SGHTA; CDR2 reads FQGNSA. CDR3 residues: CASSFYGPKGVYEQYF. The CDR3 region has the DNA TGTGCCAGCAGCTTTTATGGACCTAAGGGCGTCTACGAGCAGTACTTC. The full variable domain, rest sourced from reference TRBV7-2 and TRBJ2-7, is GAGVSQSPSNKVTEKGKDVELRCDPISGHTALYWYRQSLGQGLEFLIYFQGNSAPDKSGLPSDRFSAERTGGSVSTLTIQRTQQEDSAVYLCASSFYGPKGVYEQYFGPGTRLTVT.

The chain uses TRBV6-1 and TRBJ1-2; D is perhaps TRBD1 (6 bases). Germline values: CDR1 MNHNS, CDR2 SASEGT. Between the trimmed V and J ends, which lost 4 bases and 6 bases, there was a span of 15 bases. This CDR3 has 14 residues. CDR3 sequence: CASSAMQGRDGYTF. DNA of the CDR3: TGTGCCAGCAGTGCTATGCAGGGGAGGGATGGCTACACCTTC.

V gene TRBV7-9 combines with J gene TRBJ2-3; D unresolved. CDR3 length equals 8 residues. Germline V gives CDR1 SEHNR, CDR2 FQNEAQ (reference sequence). CDR3: CAGDTQYF. The CDR3 DNA reads TGTGCGGGAGATACGCAGTATTTT.

The V gene is TRBV5-1, the J gene TRBJ2-7, with 9 bases fitting TRBD1. V lost 0 bases, J lost 7 bases, and 8 bases stayed unmatched. The length of the CDR3 is 15 residues. Germline CDR1 and CDR2: SGHRS and YFSETQ. Here the CDR3 DNA reads TGCGCCAGCAGCTTGGGGACAGGGGCCGTGTGGGAGCAGTACTTC. Protein product: CASSLGTGAVWEQYF.

This clone was detected once. The chain is built from TRBV28 and TRBJ2-7; 9 nucleotides agree with TRBD1. The CDR3 runs 15 residues. Per germline, CDR1 MDHEN and CDR2 SYDVKM. Trimming cost V 7 bases and J 2 bases; bases outside gene matches: 9. As DNA, the CDR3 is TGTGCCAGCAATCCGGGACAGGGAATTGCCTACGAGCAGTACTTC. This gives the protein CASNPGQGIAYEQYF.

CDR3 coding DNA: TGCGCCAGCAGTGAGTCAGCCGATATAGTCGCAGCTAAAGCCACGGTCAATCAGCCCCAGCATTTT. It codes for CASSESADIVAAKATVNQPQHF. This chain joins TRBV10-1 and TRBJ1-5, with D hard to call. Germline CDR1 is WNHNN and CDR2 is SYGVQD (reference sequence). Trimming cost V 0 bases and J 3 bases, with 30 bases left between them. The CDR3 has 22 residues.

The V and J genes are TRBV4-2 and TRBJ2-4, with TRBD1 identical over 8 bases. J lost 2 bases, V lost 0 bases, and 12 bases had no gene match. The germline V gene encodes CDR1 LGHNA and CDR2 YNFKEQ. The length of the CDR3 is 19 residues. The CDR3 region has the DNA TGTGCCAGCAGCCAAGATAAGGGACAGGCTGAAATGACCAAAAACATTCAGTACTTC. This codes for CASSQDKGQAEMTKNIQYF.

This clone appeared a single time. The chain links TRBV27 to TRBJ2-7; 9 nucleotides match TRBD2. Germline V CDR1 and CDR2: MNHEY, SMNVEV (reference sequence). The CDR3 spans 16 residues. With 5 bases clipped from V and 1 base from J, the junction kept 9 bases outside the gene matches. The CDR3 nucleotides read TGTGCCAGCAGTCCTTCTAGCGGGGAGAGGTCCTACGAGCAGTACTTC. Protein: CASSPSSGERSYEQYF.

The chain joins TRBV23-1 to TRBJ2-3; tentatively, D is TRBD1 or TRBD2 (5 bases each). TRBV23-1 is recorded as an ORF, its role being uncertain. Trimming removed 6 bases from V and 0 bases from J, with 10 bases in between. The CDR3 is 14 amino acids. The chain's CDR3 is CASRRGPSTDTQYF. The CDR3 DNA sequence: TGCGCCAGCAGGAGGGGCCCCAGCACAGATACGCAGTATTTT.

For the CDR3, the DNA is TGTGCCAGCAGTTACCACCAGTCCGACGAGCAGTACTTC. Amino acid sequence: CASSYHQSDEQYF. This chain joins TRBV6-6 and TRBJ2-7; D gene uncertain. Trimming took off 2 bases at V and 5 bases at J, with 10 bases between the two ends. Germline CDR1 is MNHNY and CDR2 is SVGAGI (reference sequence). The CDR3 is 13 residues long.

The J gene is TRBJ2-7, the V gene TRBV9; 8 bases map to TRBD2. CDR1 is SGDLS, CDR2 YYNGEE, per germline. This CDR3 has 14 amino acids. The V and J ends lost 4 bases and 5 bases, in that order; junction bases with no gene match: 8. In DNA, the CDR3 is TGTGCCAGCAGCCCCGGGGGGGCCTGGGACGAGCAGTACTTC. It translates to CASSPGGAWDEQYF.

This rearrangement joins TRBV5-1 to TRBJ2-5; 11 bases line up with TRBD2. In germline, CDR1 is SGHRS, CDR2 YFSETQ. CDR3 length: 18 amino acids. Trimming at V came to 4 bases and at J to 5 bases, leaving 16 bases not matched to a gene. This CDR3 reads CASSTHSFSGGARETQYF. The CDR3 DNA is TGCGCCAGCAGCACCCACTCCTTTAGCGGGGGGGCCCGTGAGACCCAGTACTTC.

This chain connects TRBV30 to TRBJ2-7; 8 nucleotides match TRBD1. This CDR3 region has 15 residues. Losses at the gene ends were 0 bases for V and 2 bases for J; bases not matched to a gene: 6. In germline, CDR1 is GTSNPN, CDR2 SVGIG (reference sequence). The CDR3 DNA is TGTGCCTGGAGTGTACATGGCAGGGGGCCCTACGAGCAGTACTTC. Protein: CAWSVHGRGPYEQYF.